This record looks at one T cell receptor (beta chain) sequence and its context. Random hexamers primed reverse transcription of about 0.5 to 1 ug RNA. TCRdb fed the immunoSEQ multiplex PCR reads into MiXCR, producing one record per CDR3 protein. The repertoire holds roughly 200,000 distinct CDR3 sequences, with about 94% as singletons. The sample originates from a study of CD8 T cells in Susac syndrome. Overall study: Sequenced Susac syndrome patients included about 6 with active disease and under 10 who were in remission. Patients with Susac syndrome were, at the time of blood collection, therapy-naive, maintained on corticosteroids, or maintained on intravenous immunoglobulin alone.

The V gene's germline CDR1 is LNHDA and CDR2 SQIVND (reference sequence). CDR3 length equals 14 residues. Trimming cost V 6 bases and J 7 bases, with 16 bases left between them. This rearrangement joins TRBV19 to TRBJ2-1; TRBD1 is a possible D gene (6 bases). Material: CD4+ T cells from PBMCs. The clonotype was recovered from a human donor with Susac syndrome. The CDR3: CASSTRVQGNEQFF. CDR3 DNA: TGTGCCAGTAGCACTAGGGTTCAGGGGAATGAGCAGTTCTTC.